The clone carrying this T cell receptor (beta chain) was found once. Its antigen is not identified. Primed by a sample-barcoded 5' primer and a J-beta primer mix, a second PCR proceeded for about 7 to 11 cycles. TCRdb independently ran MiXCR on the 5' RACE reads; one entry per CDR3 protein. The sample includes some 800,000 distinct CDR3 sequences, around 43% of them seen just once. This entry belongs to a study of blood T cells in healthy people across ages. The study's findings and limits: Per-million-T-cell TCR beta diversity fell roughly linearly with age.

The authors isolated at least 6 million PBMCs per sample. The source material was blood. The origin of this receptor is a man aged 55 to 70 in good health.

CDR3: CSAREGGVTYEQYF. CDR3 nucleotide sequence: TGCAGTGCTAGAGAAGGTGGGGTTACCTACGAGCAGTACTTC. The chain combines TRBV20-1 with TRBJ2-7; D gene uncertain. V shed 0 bases and J shed 2 bases, with 11 bases lying between them. The V gene's germline CDR1 is DFQATT and CDR2 SNEGSKA (reference sequence). The CDR3 extends over 14 amino acids.